This T cell receptor (beta chain) was sequenced during a study of cytomegalovirus exposure and HLA in healthy donors. The study's findings and limits: Analyzed later, most CMV-associated TCR beta chains appeared HLA-restricted.

This CDR3 comprises 16 residues. Trimming at V came to 0 bases and at J to 5 bases, leaving 8 bases not matched to a gene. Germline-derived CDR1 and CDR2 are SGHNT and YYREEE (reference sequence). PCR was performed using 60 Vbeta and 13 Jbeta primers. Method: immunoSEQ multiplex PCR; TCRdb's copy keeps in-frame clones and lacks some. The table lists over 100,000 clones, 83% of them singletons. To note about this clone: Its antigen is not known.

This receptor was taken from a man aged 40-49 years in good health and CMV-seronegative. The J gene is TRBJ1-1, the V gene TRBV5-4, with TRBD1 identical over 9 bases. What was sequenced was PBMCs. The CDR3 reads CASSLVTGGAETEAFF. CDR3 sequence (DNA): TGTGCCAGCAGCTTGGTCACAGGGGGCGCGGAGACTGAAGCTTTCTTT.